This T cell receptor beta chain came from a study of cytomegalovirus exposure and HLA in healthy donors. General study points: Among TCR beta chains, those listed as cytomegalovirus-associated numbered fewer than 200.

On this clone: What it binds is unknown.

CDR3 length: 14 amino acids. Per germline, CDR1 MNHEY and CDR2 SVGAGI. A multiplex PCR was run with 60 Vbeta primers and 13 Jbeta primers. Libraries were prepared by immunoSEQ multiplex PCR; TCRdb keeps only in-frame clonotypes and omits some of them. The sample yields about 160,000 clones, around 60% seen once. The rearrangement links TRBV6-5 to TRBJ2-5, with 7 bases identical to TRBD1. Judging by the DNA end, TRBJ2-7 fits better; the J call may be wrong. The sample was PBMCs. This clonotype originated in a woman in her sixties in good health and CMV-seropositive. CDR3 DNA: TGTGCCAGCAGGCTACAGGGGAACTCCTACGAGCAGTACTTC. Amino acids: CASRLQGNSYEQYF.